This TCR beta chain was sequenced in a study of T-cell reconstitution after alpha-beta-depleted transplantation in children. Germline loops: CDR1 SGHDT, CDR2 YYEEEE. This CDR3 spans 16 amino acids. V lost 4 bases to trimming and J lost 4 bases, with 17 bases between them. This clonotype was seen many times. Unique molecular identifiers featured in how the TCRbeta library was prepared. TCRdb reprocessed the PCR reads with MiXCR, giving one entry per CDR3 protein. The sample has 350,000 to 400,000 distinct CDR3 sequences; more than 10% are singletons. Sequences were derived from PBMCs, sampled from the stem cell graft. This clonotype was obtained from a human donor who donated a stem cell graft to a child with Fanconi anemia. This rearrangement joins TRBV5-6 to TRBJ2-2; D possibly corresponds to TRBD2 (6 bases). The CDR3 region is CASSMVGRPSTGELFF. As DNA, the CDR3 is TGTGCCAGCAGCATGGTGGGGAGGCCGAGCACCGGGGAGCTGTTTTTT.